Listed here are 23 T cell receptor beta chains from one sample, sequenced in a study of T-cell memory formation after mild COVID-19 (dated by TCRdb to the early 2020s). To prepare the library, 5' RACE was applied. The reads were generated on an Illumina NovaSeq 6000. TCRdb passed the public sequencing reads through fastp at Q25 and MiXCR, retaining productive beta sequences. All rows with the same CDR3 protein become a single entry with the most common DNA and genes. The sample includes 560,000 or so distinct CDR3 sequences, with approximately 15% observed a single time. The ten top clones hold just over 8% of the sample. The specimen was PBMCs or a T cell subset sorted from them (not recorded which). The receptors were sampled from an adult woman who had mild COVID-19 (a few samples of this study predate the infection). The sample titles of this study are shuffled in the database, so cell type and time point are left out; the donor was told from shared clones.

The chain uses TRBV27 and TRBJ2-1; 13 bases align to TRBD2. Trimming removed 5 bases from V and 7 bases from J; junction bases left unmatched: 8. This CDR3 has 16 residues. CDR1 MNHEY and CDR2 SMNVEV come from the germline V gene (reference sequence). The CDR3 coding sequence is TGTGCCAGCAGTCTCAGACTAGCGGGAGGTAAGAATGAGCAGTTCTTC. It specifies CASSLRLAGGKNEQFF.

This clonotype was counted only a few times. The chain links TRBV7-9 to TRBJ2-5; the D gene is possibly TRBD1 (5 bases). V lost 4 bases and J 5 bases, leaving 11 bases between the germline ends. CDR3 length: 13 residues. In germline, CDR1 is SEHNR, CDR2 FQNEAQ (reference sequence). The CDR3, as DNA: TGTGCCAGCAGCTGGGCCAGGGCGGAGACCCAGTACTTC. Its protein is CASSWARAETQYF.

The sample holds a few counts of this clonotype. The rearrangement links TRBV9 to TRBJ1-1, with 8 bases lining up with TRBD1. Germline V gene lookup returns CDR1 SGDLS and CDR2 YYNGEE. Unmatched junction bases numbered 5, after V lost 2 bases and J lost 5 bases. This CDR3 is 14 amino acids long. CDR3 residues: CASSVATGGTEAFF. The CDR3 DNA reads as TGTGCCAGCAGCGTGGCCACAGGGGGAACTGAAGCTTTCTTT.

Only a few counts were recorded for this clonotype. The chain employs TRBV29-1 and TRBJ2-7; 7 nucleotides agree with TRBD1. In germline, CDR1 is SQVTM, CDR2 ANQGSEA. V lost 0 bases to trimming and J lost 0 bases; unmatched junction nucleotides: 5. The CDR3 consists of 15 residues. Here the CDR3 reads CSVEDAQGSSYEQYF. For the CDR3, the DNA is TGCAGCGTTGAAGACGCACAGGGGAGCTCCTACGAGCAGTACTTC.

A few counts support this clonotype. The chain recombines TRBV6-5 with TRBJ1-1; D is undetermined. Germline loops: CDR1 MNHEY, CDR2 SVGAGI. The CDR3 contains 15 residues. With 0 bases removed from V and 4 bases from J, the gap between germline ends came to 12 bases. The CDR3 sequence is CASSYSPPFRTEAFF. CDR3 in DNA: TGTGCCAGCAGTTACTCCCCTCCGTTCCGCACTGAAGCTTTCTTT.

This clonotype was observed a few times. The chain is built from TRBV12-3 or TRBV12-4 and TRBJ2-3; 14 nucleotides agree with TRBD2. This CDR3 region has 19 residues. The J segment lost 4 bases and the V segment lost 1 base, leaving 10 bases of the junction unmatched. This CDR3 reads CASSLGFRLAGGLADTQYF. The CDR3 nucleotides read TGTGCCAGCAGTTTAGGGTTTCGACTAGCGGGGGGGCTGGCAGATACGCAGTATTTT.

This clonotype was seen a few times. V and J are TRBV5-1 and TRBJ1-1, with D unresolved. Per germline, CDR1 SGHRS and CDR2 YFSETQ. The CDR3 spans 14 residues. The V end was cut by 1 base, the J end by 0 bases, with 7 bases between. The CDR3, as DNA: TGCGCCAGCAGCTTGTCCCCAGTGAACACTGAAGCTTTCTTT. This sequence encodes CASSLSPVNTEAFF.

V is TRBV7-9 and J is TRBJ1-1; possibly TRBD1 for D (5 bases). V lost 3 bases to trimming and J lost 1 base, with 9 bases between them. The CDR3 covers 14 residues. Germline loops: CDR1 SEHNR, CDR2 FQNEAQ (reference sequence). CDR3 nucleotides: TGTGCCAGCAGCTTCGGGGCTTCGAACACTGAAGCTTTCTTT. This codes for CASSFGASNTEAFF.

A few counts support this clonotype. The chain links TRBV9 to TRBJ2-3, with TRBD1 matching over 8 bases. The CDR3 totals 15 residues. Unmatched junction bases numbered 12, after V lost 9 bases and J lost 3 bases. The germline V gene has CDR1 SGDLS and CDR2 YYNGEE. CDR3 loop: CATTPWTGRTDTQYF. CDR3 bases: TGTGCCACCACCCCCTGGACAGGGCGGACAGATACGCAGTATTTT.

The chain couples TRBV7-2 to TRBJ1-4; the match to TRBD1 covers 10 bases. V was clipped by 5 bases and J by 8 bases; unmatched bases: 5. The CDR3 totals 14 residues. Germline CDR1 and CDR2: SGHTA and FQGNSA. The CDR3 reads CASSPTGGREKLFF. DNA for the CDR3: TGTGCCAGCAGCCCGACAGGGGGCCGGGAAAAACTGTTTTTT.

This clonotype is a singleton in its sample. The rearrangement uses TRBV4-1 and TRBJ2-7; D tentatively fits TRBD1 or TRBD2 (5 bases each). From germline, CDR1 is MGHRA and CDR2 YSYEKL. The V gene lost 4 bases and the J gene lost 2 bases, with 15 bases spanning the gap. The CDR3 length is 15 residues. The CDR3 DNA reads as TGCGCCAGCAGCCCCTCCGGGGCCAAAGCCTACGAGCAGTACTTC. It specifies CASSPSGAKAYEQYF.

This clonotype was counted only a few times. This chain links TRBV6-6 with TRBJ1-5; unclear D gene. Germline V gene sequence: CDR1 MNHNY, CDR2 SVGAGI (reference sequence). This CDR3 has 14 amino acids. V lost 7 bases to trimming and J lost 1 base, with 11 bases between them. The CDR3 DNA reads as TGTGCCAGCACTGGGAGGGTGAGCAATCAGCCCCAGCATTTT. It is translated as CASTGRVSNQPQHF.

This chain joins TRBV4-2 and TRBJ1-1; 7 bases match TRBD1. Per germline, CDR1 LGHNA and CDR2 YNFKEQ. The CDR3 spans 17 residues. The J segment lost 5 bases and the V segment lost 0 bases, leaving 12 bases of the junction unmatched. CDR3 bases: TGTGCCAGCAGCCAAGATCGACAGGGCTATGGGGGGACTGAAGCTTTCTTT. Translated: CASSQDRQGYGGTEAFF.

The chain combines TRBV6-2 or TRBV6-3 with TRBJ2-3; TRBD2 matches at 7 bases. Looked up from germline, CDR1 is MNHEY and CDR2 is SVGEGT. V trimming: 4 bases; J trimming: 7 bases; junction bases outside the gene matches: 8. CDR3 length: 14 residues. The CDR3 DNA reads as TGTGCCAGCAGTTCCGGCGGGAGCTTATATACGCAGTATTTT. Translation: CASSSGGSLYTQYF.

This rearrangement joins TRBV6-5 to TRBJ1-1; TRBD1 is a possible D gene (5 bases). CDR1 is MNHEY, CDR2 SVGAGI, per germline. The ends were cut back, 7 bases at V and 1 base at J, with 16 bases in the middle. The CDR3 is 15 residues long. The CDR3 DNA is TGTGCCAGCACCCGGGACTTCTCAGGGAACACTGAAGCTTTCTTT. Amino acid sequence: CASTRDFSGNTEAFF.

This clonotype was counted between two and nine times. This chain joins TRBV2 and TRBJ1-2; D is unclear. CDR3 size: 12 residues. Germline values: CDR1 SNHLY, CDR2 FYNNEI. Trimming shortened V by 5 bases and J by 4 bases, and 8 bases separated the two germline ends. This CDR3 is CASSPWSYGYTF. In nucleotides, the CDR3 is TGTGCCAGCAGTCCCTGGTCCTATGGCTACACCTTC.

This clonotype was picked up a small number of times. The CDR3 DNA follows: TGTGCCAGCAGCGCAGAAGGTGCCTACAATGAGCAGTTCTTC. Translating it yields CASSAEGAYNEQFF. The chain has TRBV9 and TRBJ2-1; D uncertain. V gave up 3 bases and J gave up 2 bases, with 9 bases separating them. This CDR3 has 14 residues. Germline V CDR1 and CDR2: SGDLS, YYNGEE.

The V call is TRBV5-1, the J call TRBJ2-7; D gene ambiguous. The CDR3 runs to 13 residues. CDR1 is SGHRS and CDR2 is YFSETQ in the germline V gene. Trimming stripped 3 bases from V and 3 bases from J, with 10 bases between. The CDR3 reads CASSWTGIYEQYF. In nucleotides, the CDR3 is TGCGCCAGCAGCTGGACCGGAATCTACGAGCAGTACTTC.

This chain connects TRBV5-1 to TRBJ1-2; D is possibly TRBD1 (6 bases). Germline CDR1 reads SGHRS; CDR2 reads YFSETQ. This CDR3 spans 12 amino acids. V lost 1 base and J 7 bases, leaving 8 bases between the germline ends. Here the CDR3 reads CASSLMGAGYTF. DNA of the CDR3: TGCGCCAGCAGCTTGATGGGGGCTGGCTACACCTTC.

This chain connects TRBV30 to TRBJ1-6; 7 bases agree with TRBD1. The germline V gene encodes CDR1 GTSNPN and CDR2 SVGIG (reference sequence). Trimming cost V 3 bases and J 8 bases; bases outside gene matches: 7. The CDR3 consists of 14 residues. This chain's CDR3 is CAWRGQADHSPLHF. Here the CDR3 DNA reads TGTGCCTGGAGAGGACAGGCTGATCATTCACCCCTCCACTTT.

This clonotype was recorded at least ten times. V is TRBV4-1 and J is TRBJ2-5, with unresolved D. The CDR3 contains 12 residues. V lost 0 bases to trimming and J lost 1 base, with 0 bases between them. The germline V gene has CDR1 MGHRA and CDR2 YSYEKL. CDR3 residues: CASSQDQETQYF. CDR3 DNA: TGCGCCAGCAGCCAAGACCAAGAGACCCAGTACTTC.

This clonotype was seen a few times. V and J are TRBV10-2 and TRBJ1-6; TRBD1 is a possible D gene (6 bases). Looked up from germline, CDR1 is WSHSY and CDR2 is SAAADI. V shed 6 bases and J shed 9 bases, with 24 bases lying between them. The CDR3 consists of 17 residues. CDR3 nucleotide sequence: TGCGCCAGCAGCCGAACAGGGCACCGAAATTCGGGTTCACCCCTCCACTTT. It codes for CASSRTGHRNSGSPLHF.

The sample holds a few counts of this clonotype. The J gene is TRBJ2-1, the V gene TRBV3-1; 13 bases map to TRBD2. J gave up 6 bases and V 3 bases, and 8 bases lay outside the gene matches. CDR3 length equals 17 residues. The germline CDR1 and CDR2 sequences are LGHDT and YNNKEL (reference sequence). CDR3 region: CASSQGTLAGGPNEQFF. The CDR3 coding sequence is TGTGCCAGCAGCCAGGGGACACTAGCGGGGGGGCCCAATGAGCAGTTCTTC.